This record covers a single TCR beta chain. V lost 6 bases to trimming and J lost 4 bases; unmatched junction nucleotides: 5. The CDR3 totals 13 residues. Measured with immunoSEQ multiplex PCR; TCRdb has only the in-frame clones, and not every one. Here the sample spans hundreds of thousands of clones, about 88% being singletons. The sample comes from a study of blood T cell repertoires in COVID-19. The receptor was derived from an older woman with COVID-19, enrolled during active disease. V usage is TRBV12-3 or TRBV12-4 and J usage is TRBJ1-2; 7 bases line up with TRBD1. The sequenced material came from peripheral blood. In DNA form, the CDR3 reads TGTGCCAGCAGCGGCAGGGGGGCCTATGGCTACACCTTC. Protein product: CASSGRGAYGYTF.